A selection of T cell receptor beta chains follows, all from one sample in a study of PD-L1 blockade in urothelial cancer. Sequencing was performed with immunoSEQ multiplex PCR; in TCRdb, only in-frame clones are kept and a portion is missing. Of roughly 67,000 clones listed, about 86% were seen once; the top ten hold 15%. The sample in question was PBMCs, obtained around atezolizumab (anti-PD-L1) treatment. The receptor set was obtained from a man in his 60s with urothelial cancer. Both conserved end residues are part of each CDR3.

>TRBV4-1
CASSQGFKGGYEQYF
>TRBV5-6
CASSLWGGQGASPDTQYF
>TRBV11-2
CASSSYGSGEQYF
>TRBV11-2
CASSFSGGSGNTIYF
>TRBV28
CASSPGPGGTQPQHF
>TRBV5-1
CASSPATGNSYEQYF
>TRBV4-1
CASSPGTGGNQPQHF
>TRBV7-2
CASRATSGGEQYF
>TRBV6-5
CASSYQGTASSYEQYF
>TRBV6-6
CASTEGSEYQPQHF
>TRBV28
CASRLGQGFNYGYTF
>TRBV11-3
CASSRRAGSTDTQYF
>TRBV6-5
CASSSYSNQPQHF
>TRBV11-2
CASSYPRESGYTF
>TRBV15
CATSRDLGSGQGAYEQYF
>TRBV13
CASSRRGQGTEETQYF
>TRBV2
CASSGQDPSSGNTIYF
>TRBV11-3
CASSVLAAETQYF
>TRBV5-1
CASSLQGGPLDTQYF
>TRBV5-1
CASSRSGVGTQYF
>TRBV19
CASSIMSGGSYNEQFF
>TRBV7-3
CASSLIPGQGFSGELFF
>TRBV4-1
CASSRSTSGGVSSYNEQFF
>TRBV7-8
CASSYFSGGAGTGELFF
>TRBV20-1
CSASNNYEQYF
>TRBV18
CASSRTGGSGSYEQYF
>TRBV5-1
CASSLAPASGVPTRHEQYF
>TRBV27
CASRRQGPGTQYF
>TRBV27
CASSLYGGSNEKLFF
>TRBV11-2
CASSPKPRVQGVQYF
>TRBV4-3
CASSLTPGGTSYNSPLHF